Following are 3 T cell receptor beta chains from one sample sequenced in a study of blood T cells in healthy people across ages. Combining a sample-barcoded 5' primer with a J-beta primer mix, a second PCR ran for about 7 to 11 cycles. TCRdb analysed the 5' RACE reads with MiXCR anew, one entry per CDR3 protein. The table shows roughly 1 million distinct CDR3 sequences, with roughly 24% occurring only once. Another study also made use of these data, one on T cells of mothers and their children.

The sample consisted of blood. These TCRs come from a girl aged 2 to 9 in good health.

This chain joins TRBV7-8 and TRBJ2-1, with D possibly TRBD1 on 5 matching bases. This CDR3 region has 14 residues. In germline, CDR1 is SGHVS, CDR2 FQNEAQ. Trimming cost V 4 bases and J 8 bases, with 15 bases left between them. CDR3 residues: CASSYRNGPHEQFF. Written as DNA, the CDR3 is TGTGCCAGCAGCTACAGGAACGGGCCCCATGAGCAGTTCTTC.

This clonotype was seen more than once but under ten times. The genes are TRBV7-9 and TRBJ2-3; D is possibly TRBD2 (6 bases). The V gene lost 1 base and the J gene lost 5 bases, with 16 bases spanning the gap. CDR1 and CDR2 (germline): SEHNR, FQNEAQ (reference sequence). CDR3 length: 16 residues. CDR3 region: CASSLGYNSGEDTQYF. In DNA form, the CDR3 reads TGTGCCAGCAGCTTAGGTTATAATAGCGGAGAAGATACGCAGTATTTT.

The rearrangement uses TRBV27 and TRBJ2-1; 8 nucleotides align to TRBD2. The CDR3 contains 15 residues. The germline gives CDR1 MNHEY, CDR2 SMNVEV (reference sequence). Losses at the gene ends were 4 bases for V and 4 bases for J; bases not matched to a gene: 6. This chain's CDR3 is CASSWGSGTYNEQFF. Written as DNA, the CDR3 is TGTGCCAGCAGTTGGGGTAGCGGGACGTACAATGAGCAGTTCTTC.